These T cell receptor beta chains were read from a single sample in a study of cytomegalovirus exposure and HLA in healthy donors. Repertoires were generated with immunoSEQ multiplex PCR, while TCRdb's copy carries only in-frame clones and drops some. Found here are 150,000 to 200,000 clones, approximately 89% of them singletons; the top ten hold under 3.5%. Input material: PBMCs. The origin of the receptors is a man younger than 30 in good health and CMV-seropositive. The CDR3 runs from the conserved cysteine through the conserved F or W. Each record gives: D gene, J gene, V gene, CDR3 length, clone size, CDR3 protein, CDR3 DNA. D genes are given only for firm matches. Not every row has a clone size; where given, it reads once, few, many or a size class.

NA,TRBJ2-7,TRBV18,11,few,CASSPGDEQYF,TGTGCCAGCTCCCCCGGGGACGAGCAGTACTTC
TRBD1,TRBJ1-6,TRBV7-3,16,NA,CASSPGDRGPNSPLHF,TGTGCCAGCAGCCCTGGGGACAGGGGGCCGAATTCACCCCTCCACTTT
TRBD2,TRBJ2-1,TRBV2,21,NA,CASSEAPKGTSGSWDYNEQFF,TGTGCCAGCAGTGAAGCCCCAAAGGGGACTAGCGGGAGTTGGGATTACAATGAGCAGTTCTTC
NA,TRBJ2-1,TRBV6-5,15,NA,CASSYSRLSYNEQFF,TGTGCCAGCAGTTACTCCAGGTTATCCTACAATGAGCAGTTCTTC
TRBD1,TRBJ2-7,TRBV6-1,14,once,CASRPMTGRDEQYF,TGTGCCAGCCGGCCCATGACAGGGCGCGACGAGCAGTACTTC
NA,TRBJ1-6,TRBV12-5,15,few,CASGEGSSYNSPLHF,TGTGCTAGTGGGGAGGGGAGCTCCTATAATTCACCCCTCCACTTT
NA,TRBJ1-1,TRBV7-9,12,NA,CAGGGENTEAFF,TGTGCCGGGGGGGGAGAGAACACTGAAGCTTTCTTT
TRBD1,TRBJ1-5,TRBV6-1,14,NA,CASSGQGTLRPQHF,TGTGCCAGCAGTGGACAGGGAACCCTCCGGCCCCAGCATTTT
NA,TRBJ1-2,TRBV4-3,15,NA,CASSQDTNLNYGYTF,TGCGCCAGCAGCCAAGACACGAACTTGAACTATGGCTACACCTTC
NA,TRBJ2-7,TRBV18,15,once,CASSPYSGPTYEQYF,TGTGCCAGCTCACCATACTCAGGGCCCACCTACGAGCAGTACTTC
TRBD1,TRBJ1-2,TRBV4-1,16,NA,CASSLRTGEAGGGYTF,TGCGCCAGCAGCCTTCGGACAGGGGAGGCCGGGGGTGGCTACACCTTC
TRBD1,TRBJ2-3,TRBV7-6,14,NA,CASSSTGGPDTQYF,TGTGCCAGCAGCTCGACAGGGGGCCCAGATACGCAGTATTTT
TRBD2,TRBJ2-3,TRBV6-1,15,NA,CASSLLAGGQDTQYF,TGTGCCAGCAGCCTTCTGGCGGGGGGGCAAGATACGCAGTATTTT
NA,TRBJ1-5,TRBV5-6,14,NA,CASSWGQGYQPQHF,TGTGCCAGCAGCTGGGGCCAGGGGTATCAGCCCCAGCATTTT
NA,TRBJ2-1,TRBV5-1,15,NA,CASSWPGAENNEQFF,TGCGCCAGCAGCTGGCCGGGAGCGGAGAACAATGAGCAGTTCTTC
TRBD1,TRBJ1-4,TRBV9,13,NA,CASSPDRGEKLFF,TGTGCCAGCAGCCCGGACAGGGGGGAAAAACTGTTTTTT
NA,TRBJ2-7,TRBV7-8,14,NA,CASSLHRVFYEQYF,TGTGCCAGCAGCTTACACAGGGTATTCTACGAGCAGTACTTC
TRBD1,TRBJ2-2,TRBV4-3,16,NA,CASSQGGTGATGELFF,TGCGCCAGCAGCCAAGGTGGGACAGGGGCCACCGGGGAGCTGTTTTTT
NA,TRBJ2-7,TRBV27,13,NA,CASSQTVSYEQYF,TGTGCCAGCAGTCAGACAGTCTCCTACGAGCAGTACTTC
NA,TRBJ2-1,TRBV6-5,14,NA,CASGQDEGWDEQFF,TGTGCCAGCGGTCAAGACGAGGGCTGGGATGAGCAGTTCTTC
TRBD1,TRBJ1-2,TRBV11-2,15,NA,CASSFAPGQIYGYTF,TGTGCCAGCAGCTTCGCACCGGGACAGATTTATGGCTACACCTTC